Below are 17 T cell receptor beta chains sequenced from a single sample in a study of identical twins. Each CDR3 protein is one row after TCRdb ran MiXCR on the 5' RACE reads. The repertoire holds 300,000 to 400,000 distinct CDR3 sequences, with about 9% as singletons. The sample comprised naive T cells sorted from blood. Receptors originate from a woman between 50 and 59 years old in good health.

This clonotype appeared a few times. J is TRBJ2-7 and V is TRBV4-1; 10 bases map to TRBD1. Germline V CDR1 and CDR2: MGHRA, YSYEKL. After removal of 3 bases from V and 2 bases from J, the junction contained 13 bases not matched to a gene. This CDR3 region has 18 residues. The CDR3 nucleotides are TGCGCCAGCAGCCATGGGGGGTTGGCCGGGACAGGGGCCTACGAGCAGTACTTC. Its protein product is CASSHGGLAGTGAYEQYF.

This clonotype occurred a few times. This chain joins TRBV3-1 and TRBJ2-5; 8 bases map to TRBD2. The V and J ends lost 0 bases and 7 bases, in that order; junction bases with no gene match: 4. The CDR3 has 14 amino acids. Per germline, CDR1 LGHDT and CDR2 YNNKEL (reference sequence). CDR3 region: CASSQETSVGTQYF. CDR3 bases: TGTGCCAGCAGCCAAGAGACTAGCGTGGGGACCCAGTACTTC.

This clonotype was counted between two and nine times. J is TRBJ2-1 and V is TRBV5-1; D is undetermined. The V end lost 2 bases, the J end lost 5 bases, and 8 bases lay between the germline ends. The CDR3 contains 13 residues. The V gene's germline CDR1 is SGHRS and CDR2 YFSETQ. CDR3 DNA: TGCGCCAGCAGCTTTGGAGTTCACAATGAGCAGTTCTTC. It encodes CASSFGVHNEQFF.

The table lists this clonotype with a few counts. This chain's CDR3 is CATQQSSGTDTQYF. CDR3 nucleotide sequence: TGTGCCACTCAACAGTCTAGTGGCACAGATACGCAGTATTTT. J is TRBJ2-3 and V is TRBV12-3 or TRBV12-4, with unresolved D. The CDR3 length is 14 residues. V was clipped by 10 bases and J by 1 base, with 15 bases between them.

This clonotype is a singleton in its sample. This chain links TRBV9 with TRBJ2-5; D is ambiguous. The V end was cut by 0 bases, the J end by 5 bases, with 11 bases between. The germline CDR1 and CDR2 sequences are SGDLS and YYNGEE. CDR3 length: 14 residues. In nucleotides, the CDR3 is TGTGCCAGCAGCGTAGGTGGTGACGGGGAGACCCAGTACTTC. Translating gives CASSVGGDGETQYF. Looking up the rest from reference TRBV9 and TRBJ2-5 gives the full variable domain: DSGVTQTPKHLITATGQRVTLRCSPRSGDLSVYWYQQSLDQGLQFLIQYYNGEERAKGNILERFSAQQFPDLHSELNLSSLELGDSALYFCASSVGGDGETQYFGPGTRLLVL.

The chain couples TRBV20-1 to TRBJ1-1; D call uncertain. CDR3 length equals 15 residues. CDR1 is DFQATT and CDR2 is SNEGSKA in the germline V gene (reference sequence). Deletions cut 0 bases from V and 0 bases from J, with 11 bases between. The CDR3 loop is CSARDQVHLNTEAFF. DNA for the CDR3: TGCAGTGCTAGAGATCAGGTACACCTGAACACTGAAGCTTTCTTT.

The V call is TRBV7-2, the J call TRBJ2-2; D is unresolved. Germline V lookup: CDR1 SGHTA, CDR2 FQGNSA. There are 15 residues in the CDR3. V lost 2 bases, J lost 3 bases, and 10 bases lay in between. In nucleotides, the CDR3 is TGTGCCAGCAGCTTAATATGGGCCGACACCGGGGAGCTGTTTTTT. Protein sequence: CASSLIWADTGELFF.

To note about this clonotype: Since a much larger clone is just one base distant, this may be a read error. The rearrangement uses TRBV5-1 and TRBJ2-1, with 7 bases identical to TRBD2. The CDR3 runs to 14 residues. Germline CDR1 reads SGHRS; CDR2 reads YFSETQ. V lost 8 bases and J lost 2; bases outside the gene matches: 7. CDR3 region: CARSPGLTYNEQFF. CDR3 in DNA: TGCGCCAGGAGCCCGGGACTAACCTACAATGAGCAGTTCTTC.

This chain connects TRBV12-3 or TRBV12-4 to TRBJ2-2; 15 bases are a match to TRBD2. Germline trimming cut 7 bases from V and 15 bases from J; bases unmatched to any gene: 6. This CDR3 has 13 amino acids. The CDR3 loop reads CASTLGTSGRLFF. CDR3 DNA sequence: TGTGCCAGCACCCTCGGGACTAGCGGGAGGTTGTTTTTT.

This clonotype occurred a few times. The CDR3 DNA is TGTGCCAGCAGCCCCCTGGGTGGGAGGGCTGATGAGCAGTTCTTC. It is translated as CASSPLGGRADEQFF. V and J are TRBV14 and TRBJ2-1, with 7 bases matching TRBD2. Germline CDR1 SGHDN, CDR2 FVKESK. The CDR3 is 15 residues long. Losses at the gene ends were 4 bases for V and 8 bases for J; bases not matched to a gene: 11.

This clonotype was seen repeatedly, ten times or more. The chain recombines TRBV27 with TRBJ2-1; 12 bases line up with TRBD2. V lost 7 bases and J lost 6; bases outside the gene matches: 7. The length of the CDR3 is 15 residues. CDR1 and CDR2 from the germline V gene are MNHEY and SMNVEV (reference sequence). This chain's CDR3 is CASTTRTSGTNEQFF. As DNA, the CDR3 is TGTGCCAGCACTACCCGGACTAGCGGGACCAATGAGCAGTTCTTC.

This clonotype came up a few times. The gene calls are TRBV24-1 and TRBJ2-3; 7 nucleotides agree with TRBD2. CDR1 is KGHDR, CDR2 SFDVKD, per germline. The CDR3 totals 14 residues. J was trimmed by 3 bases and V by 4 bases; bases with no gene match: 3. The CDR3 DNA is TGTGCCACCAGTGACATGGGGGGGACAGATACGCAGTATTTT. It codes for CATSDMGGTDTQYF.

This clonotype was counted between two and nine times. This chain uses TRBV10-3 with TRBJ2-4, with D hard to call. Trimming left V 0 bases short and J 6 bases short, with 12 bases between. The CDR3 is 15 residues long. Germline V gene data show CDR1 as ENHRY and CDR2 as SYGVKD. CDR3 amino acids: CAISESGSFTNIQYF. The CDR3, as DNA: TGTGCCATCAGTGAGTCGGGATCTTTCACAAACATTCAGTACTTC.

About this clonotype itself: Because it lacks the conserved phenylalanine or tryptophan at the end, this CDR3 is likely a read error. The V gene is TRBV27, the J gene TRBJ2-7; 10 nucleotides agree with TRBD2. The CDR3 is made up of 14 amino acids. In germline, CDR1 is MNHEY, CDR2 SMNVEV (reference sequence). Trimming cost V 4 bases and J 5 bases; bases outside gene matches: 5. The CDR3 sequence: CASSWLAGANEQYY. Here the CDR3 DNA reads TGTGCCAGCAGTTGGCTAGCGGGAGCGAACGAGCAGTACTAC.

This clonotype has ten or more counts. V usage is TRBV24-1 and J usage is TRBJ1-2; tentative D call: TRBD1 (5 bases). CDR1 and CDR2 (germline): KGHDR, SFDVKD. With 5 bases removed from V and 4 bases from J, the gap between germline ends came to 10 bases. This CDR3 is built from 13 residues. This chain's CDR3 is CATSAGTAYGYTF. The CDR3, as DNA: TGTGCCACCAGTGCCGGGACTGCCTATGGCTACACCTTC.

The V call is TRBV5-6, the J call TRBJ1-4; no firm D call. The CDR3 totals 15 residues. V was trimmed by 5 bases and J by 0 bases, leaving 11 bases between them. In germline, CDR1 is SGHDT, CDR2 YYEEEE. The CDR3 DNA follows: TGTGCCAGCAGTGCTGCATTGGCAACTAATGAAAAACTGTTTTTT. Its translation is CASSAALATNEKLFF.

This clonotype was detected only a few times. V gene TRBV5-1 combines with J gene TRBJ2-2; 9 bases line up with TRBD1. Germline V gene sequence: CDR1 SGHRS, CDR2 YFSETQ. V shed 7 bases, J shed 4 bases, and the junction held 11 bases outside the gene matches. This CDR3 has 16 amino acids. The CDR3 protein is CASGTTGGTTTGELFF. CDR3 DNA sequence: TGCGCCAGCGGCACCACAGGGGGCACTACCACCGGGGAGCTGTTTTTT.